This passage covers 5 T cell receptor beta chains from one sample sequenced in a study of blood T cell repertoires in COVID-19. Assay: immunoSEQ multiplex PCR; the TCRdb copy retains only in-frame clones and omits some. The sample yields roughly 190,000 clones, approximately 89% seen once. Material for sequencing was peripheral blood. The receptors stem from a woman aged 60-75 years with acute or convalescent COVID-19.

This clone appeared once. The chain combines TRBV28 with TRBJ2-7, with D perhaps matching TRBD1 (6 bases). CDR1 and CDR2 from the germline V gene are MDHEN and SYDVKM. Deletions cut 3 bases from V and 0 bases from J, with 21 bases between. The CDR3 loop spans 18 amino acids. DNA for the CDR3: TGTGCCAGCAGTTTTGAGAACAGGGTATACGGAGGCTCCTACGAGCAGTACTTC. It codes for CASSFENRVYGGSYEQYF.

The chain links TRBV13 to TRBJ2-2; TRBD2 is a possible D gene (6 bases). The CDR3 spans 16 residues. Per the germline V gene, CDR1 is PRHDT and CDR2 is FYEKMQ (reference sequence). The V and J ends lost 4 bases and 6 bases respectively, with 18 bases between them. CDR3 DNA sequence: TGTGCCAGCAGCTACACCTCGACTAGGCGCCCCGGGGAGCTGTTTTTT. It translates to CASSYTSTRRPGELFF.

There are a few counts of this clone. The chain carries TRBV7-3 and TRBJ2-1; 7 nucleotides line up with TRBD2. The CDR3 covers 13 residues. The germline V gene encodes CDR1 SGHTA and CDR2 FQGTGA. J gave up 10 bases and V 5 bases, and 8 bases lay outside the gene matches. This CDR3 is CASSSRTSSEQFF. CDR3 bases: TGTGCCAGCAGCAGCAGGACTAGTTCGGAGCAGTTCTTC.

V and J are TRBV6-6 and TRBJ1-5, with a weak D call TRBD1 (6 bases). The germline V gene encodes CDR1 MNHNY and CDR2 SVGAGI (reference sequence). The length of the CDR3 is 15 residues. V lost 2 bases to trimming and J lost 5 bases, with 13 bases between them. The CDR3 region is CASSYTLEGDQPQHF. CDR3 nucleotide sequence: TGTGCCAGCAGTTACACCCTCGAGGGGGATCAGCCCCAGCATTTT.

The V gene is TRBV18, the J gene TRBJ1-3; no clear D. This CDR3 is built from 17 residues. CDR1 is KGHSH, CDR2 LQKENI, per germline. V lost 2 bases and J 0 bases, leaving 14 bases between the germline ends. The CDR3 protein is CASSPSGRILSGNTIYF. Written as DNA, the CDR3 is TGTGCCAGCTCACCAAGTGGCAGGATACTCTCTGGAAACACCATATATTTT.